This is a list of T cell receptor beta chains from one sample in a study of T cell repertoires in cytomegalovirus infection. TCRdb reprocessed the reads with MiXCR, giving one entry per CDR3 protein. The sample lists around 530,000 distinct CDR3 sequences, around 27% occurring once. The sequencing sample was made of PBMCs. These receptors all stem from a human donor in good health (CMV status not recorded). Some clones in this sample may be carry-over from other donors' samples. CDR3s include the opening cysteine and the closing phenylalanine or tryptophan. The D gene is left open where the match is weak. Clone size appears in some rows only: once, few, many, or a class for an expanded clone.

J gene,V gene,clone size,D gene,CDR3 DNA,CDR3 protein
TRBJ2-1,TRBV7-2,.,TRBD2,TGTGCCAGCAGCTTAAGCGGGATGGGAAACAATGAGCAGTTCTTC,CASSLSGMGNNEQFF
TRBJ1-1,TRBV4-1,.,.,TGCGCCAGCAGCCAAGCCGGGAACACTGAAGCTTTCTTT,CASSQAGNTEAFF
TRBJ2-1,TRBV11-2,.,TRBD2,TGTGCCAGCAGCTTAGTCTACTACCAGCGGGGAAAATACAATGAGCAGTTCTTC,CASSLVYYQRGKYNEQFF
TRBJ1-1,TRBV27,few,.,TGTGCCAGCAGTTTTTGGGAGGGCACTGAAGCTTTCTTT,CASSFWEGTEAFF
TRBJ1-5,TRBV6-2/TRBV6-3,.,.,TGTGCCAGCAGAGACTGGAGGGGCCTCAATCAGCCCCAGCATTTT,CASRDWRGLNQPQHF
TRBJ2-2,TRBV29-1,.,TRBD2,TGCAGCGTCGGACTAGCGAACACCGGGGAGCTGTTTTTT,CSVGLANTGELFF
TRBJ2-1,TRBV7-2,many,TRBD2,TGTGCCAGCAGCGCCCCCGGACTAGCGAGTGAGCAGTTCTTC,CASSAPGLASEQFF
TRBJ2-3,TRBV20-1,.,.,TGCAGTGCTAGCGGGAGTCCGGAGGATACGCAGTATTTT,CSASGSPEDTQYF
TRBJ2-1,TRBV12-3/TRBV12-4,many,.,TGTGCCAGCAGTTTAATGGGGCGGGTAGACAATGAGCAGTTCTTC,CASSLMGRVDNEQFF
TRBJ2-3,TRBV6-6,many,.,TGTGCCAGCAGTTACATCTTCACAGATACGCAGTATTTT,CASSYIFTDTQYF
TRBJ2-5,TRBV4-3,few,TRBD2,TGCGCCAGCAGCCAAGACTGGGGGGGAGTGGAGACCCAGTACTTC,CASSQDWGGVETQYF